The TCR beta chain under discussion was sequenced for a study of response to subunit inactivated influenza vaccine. This CDR3 is built from 16 residues. Germline CDR1 SGHTA, CDR2 FQGNSA. V lost 5 bases and J lost 0, with 14 bases in between. TCRdb re-derived calls from the RT-PCR reads in MiXCR, one entry per CDR3 protein. Of about 520,000 distinct CDR3 sequences listed, approximately 7.3% are singletons. This material consisted of PBMCs from blood, taken roughly 24 months after vaccination. The V call is TRBV7-2, the J call TRBJ2-1; no reliable D call. The receptor's source is a man between 50 and 75 years old who received an inactivated influenza vaccine. The CDR3 DNA follows: TGTGCCAGCAGCGCGAGACCCCAGAGCTCCTACAATGAGCAGTTCTTC. It is translated as CASSARPQSSYNEQFF.